This T cell receptor (beta chain) was captured by sequencing in a study of T cells in Graves' hyperthyroidism and ophthalmopathy (dated by TCRdb to about 2019). With respect to the entire study: Peripheral blood was sampled at the time of initial diagnosis, prior to any treatment. Prospective prediction of ophthalmopathy was tested in an independent validation cohort consisting of 18 to 20 hyperthyroidism patients and 15 or so patients who later progressed to ophthalmopathy. For training and testing, the 110 or so patients in the discovery cohort were randomly divided in a 7:3 ratio. After sampling, hyperthyroidism patients received methimazole starting at 30 mg daily, and ophthalmopathy patients received high-dose intravenous methylprednisolone. In about 6 Graves' hyperthyroidism patients, the study also compared T-cell repertoires from thyroid tissue with T-cell repertoires from blood. According to the paper, TCR Vbeta CDR3 sequencing was carried out on around 140 peripheral blood samples, which came from about 45 ophthalmopathy, under 80 hyperthyroidism and roughly 17 progressor patients. To identify distinguishing TCR V-J signatures, a discovery cohort of around 100 patients was used, comprising some 45 with Graves' ophthalmopathy and approximately 57 with stable Graves' hyperthyroidism.

Stable Graves' hyperthyroidism was defined as the absence of progression to ophthalmopathy over 18 months of follow-up. Hyperthyroidism patients were newly diagnosed, with disease duration under 2 months, and aged 18 to 65 years. Any patient with an uncontrolled infection, another autoimmune disease, pregnancy or lactation was excluded. Diagnoses were established on the basis of clinical symptoms, serum thyroxine and TRAb, thyroid ultrasound, and orbital computed tomography. PBMCs were isolated from approximately 10 ml of fresh peripheral blood by Ficoll-Paque density gradient centrifugation. Total RNA was extracted using Trizol reagent, and RNA quality was assessed on an Agilent 2100 Bioanalyzer. Amplification of TCR beta CDR3 regions was carried out from RNA transcripts. The TCR CDR3 was subjected to a first round of RT-PCR using the HTBI primer set and the Qiagen OneStep RT-PCR kit. The libraries were constructed in a second round of multiplex PCR and then size-selected and purified. Libraries were sequenced paired-end with 100 bp reads on an Illumina HiSeq2000. In the authors' own workflow: SOAPnuke was used to process the raw data, removing reads that contained adapters or uncalled bases, had a mean Phred below 15, or lacked an exact match to the constant primer or identifier. High-quality paired reads were merged with COPE v1.2.5, and unique nucleotide sequences were defined as clonotypes. Clonotypes were aligned to IMGT TRBV, TRBD and TRBJ reference segments using MiTCR v1.1. Analysis was restricted to V-J combinations with a frequency above 0.0001, which covered just over 98% of repertoires. A TCS score was defined as the ratio of F50 (clonal expansion) to E x V (chaos), with BLOSUM62-based TCRdist applied between CDR3 peptides within each V-J. Welch's t-statistics and random forest reduced approximately 520 V-J features to 10 to 15, which were used in a naive Bayes classifier (R e1071). The raw public data were reprocessed by TCRdb itself: fastp quality trimming at Q25, MiXCR clonotype calling, in-frame beta chains only. Rows with one shared CDR3 protein collapse into an entry with the most common genes and DNA. The V and J calls reflect TCRdb's pipeline rather than the authors' work. This sample comprises some 350,000 distinct CDR3 sequences, roughly 25% of them detected only once. The top ten clones comprise 73% of the sample.

As to this clonotype: What this receptor recognizes is not known. Within one base of it there is no much larger clone, and no base qualities were kept.

The CDR3 spans 14 residues, from the cysteine through the phenylalanine. The DNA shown is the 42-base CDR3, in frame from base 1. The germline V gene yields MDHEN for CDR1 and SYDVKM for CDR2. The trim is 6 bases for V and 0 bases for J, with a gap of 12 bases between the germline ends. Broad study findings and their caveats: A model built on a 13 V-J signature distinguished ophthalmopathy from stable hyperthyroidism, reaching approximately 89% sensitivity and 81.08% specificity in cross-validation and 80%/75% in testing. Most expanded thyroid clonotypes (frequency above 0.001) were also found in blood, which suggests that blood repertoires may mirror thyroid immune responses. During validation, the model predicted progression to ophthalmopathy a median of about 6.5 months ahead of onset, with roughly 65% sensitivity and less than 85% specificity. Sample size was not statistically predetermined, and blinding of investigators to group allocation was not performed.

This receptor was obtained from a man aged 45-65 years with Graves' hyperthyroidism. Source material: blood. The chain was built from TRBV28 and TRBJ2-7, with TRBD1 perhaps the D gene, on 7 matching bases. Here is the DNA: TGTGCCAGCAGGCGGGGACAGAGCTCCTACGAGCAGTACTTC. It translates to CASRRGQSSYEQYF.